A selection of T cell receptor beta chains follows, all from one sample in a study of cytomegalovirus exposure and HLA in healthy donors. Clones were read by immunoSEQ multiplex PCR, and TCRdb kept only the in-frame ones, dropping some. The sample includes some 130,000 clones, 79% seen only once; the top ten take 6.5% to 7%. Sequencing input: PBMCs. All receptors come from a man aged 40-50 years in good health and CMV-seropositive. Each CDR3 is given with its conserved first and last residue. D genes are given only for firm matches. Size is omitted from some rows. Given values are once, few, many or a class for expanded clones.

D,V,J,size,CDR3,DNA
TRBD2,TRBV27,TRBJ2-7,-,CASSLSASGRRSEQYF,TGTGCCAGCAGTTTATCCGCTAGCGGGAGGCGTTCCGAGCAGTACTTC
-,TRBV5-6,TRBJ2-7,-,CASSSEEGMDSYEQYF,TGTGCCAGCAGCTCAGAGGAAGGCATGGACTCCTACGAGCAGTACTTC
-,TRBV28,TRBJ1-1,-,CASSLRGLLNTEAFF,TGTGCCAGCAGTTTAAGGGGACTTTTGAACACTGAAGCTTTCTTT
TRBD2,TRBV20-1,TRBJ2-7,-,CSASPGPSGYF,TGCAGTGCTAGCCCTGGGCCTAGCGGGTACTTC
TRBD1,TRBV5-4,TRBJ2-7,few,CASSGTGGYEQYF,TGTGCCAGCAGCGGGACAGGGGGGTACGAGCAGTACTTC
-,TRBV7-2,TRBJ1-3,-,CASSAGPSSGNTIYF,TGTGCCAGCAGCGCGGGACCGAGCTCTGGAAACACCATATATTTT
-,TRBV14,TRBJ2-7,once,CASSPTTGGASEQYF,TGTGCCAGCAGCCCTACCACAGGGGGGGCCTCCGAGCAGTACTTC
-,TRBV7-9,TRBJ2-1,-,CASSFSENEQFF,TGTGCCAGCAGCTTTAGTGAAAATGAGCAGTTCTTC
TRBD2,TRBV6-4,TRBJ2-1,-,CASSFSGSSYNEQFF,TGTGCCAGCAGCTTTAGCGGGAGCTCCTACAATGAGCAGTTCTTC
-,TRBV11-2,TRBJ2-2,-,CASRNHSAGLGTGELFF,TGTGCCAGCAGGAATCATTCGGCGGGGTTGGGCACCGGGGAGCTGTTTTTT
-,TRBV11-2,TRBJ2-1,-,CASSLGPSEVYNEQFF,TGTGCCAGCAGCTTAGGCCCCAGCGAGGTTTACAATGAGCAGTTCTTC
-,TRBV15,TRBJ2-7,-,CATSRVMSQVAYEQYF,TGTGCCACCAGCAGAGTGATGTCGCAGGTAGCCTACGAGCAGTACTTC
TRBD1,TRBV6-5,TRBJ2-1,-,CASSPSDRGYNEQFF,TGTGCCAGCAGTCCGTCGGACAGGGGCTACAATGAGCAGTTCTTC
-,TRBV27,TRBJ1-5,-,CASKLGPWSQPQHF,TGTGCCAGCAAACTAGGACCGTGGAGTCAGCCCCAGCATTTT
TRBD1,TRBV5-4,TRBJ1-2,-,CASSQGQDGVDGYTF,TGTGCCAGCAGCCAGGGACAGGATGGGGTTGATGGCTACACCTTC
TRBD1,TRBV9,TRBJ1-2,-,CASSPNRGDYGYTF,TGTGCCAGCAGCCCCAACAGGGGGGACTATGGCTACACCTTC
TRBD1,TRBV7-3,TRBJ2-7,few,CASSLMGQGAYEQYF,TGTGCCAGCAGCTTAATGGGACAGGGGGCCTACGAGCAGTACTTC
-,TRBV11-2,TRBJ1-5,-,CASSSTGSNQPQHF,TGTGCCAGCAGCTCTACAGGAAGCAATCAGCCCCAGCATTTT
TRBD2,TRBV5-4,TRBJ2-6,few,CASSPGGRGASGANVLTF,TGTGCCAGCAGCCCGGGGGGGAGAGGAGCCTCTGGGGCCAACGTCCTGACTTTC
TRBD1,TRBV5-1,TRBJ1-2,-,CASSPDRGGNYGYTF,TGCGCCAGCAGCCCTGACAGGGGGGGGAACTATGGCTACACCTTC
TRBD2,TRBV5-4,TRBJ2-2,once,CASSTSGRRATGELFF,TGTGCCAGCAGCACTAGCGGGAGAAGGGCCACCGGGGAGCTGTTTTTT
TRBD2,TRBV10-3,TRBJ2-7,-,CAIRGTSGRSYEQYF,TGTGCCATCAGAGGGACTAGCGGTCGCTCCTACGAGCAGTACTTC
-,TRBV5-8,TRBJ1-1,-,CASSLGVSTPREAFF,TGTGCCAGCAGCTTGGGTGTGAGCACCCCGAGAGAGGCTTTCTTT
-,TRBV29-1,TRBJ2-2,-,CSVWTYSNTGELFF,TGCAGCGTTTGGACATATTCGAACACCGGGGAGCTGTTTTTT
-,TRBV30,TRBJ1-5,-,CAWGSAGNQPQHF,TGTGCCTGGGGTTCGGCAGGTAATCAGCCCCAGCATTTT
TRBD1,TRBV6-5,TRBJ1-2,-,CASSTTDRGPWGYTF,TGTGCCAGCAGTACCACGGACAGGGGGCCTTGGGGCTACACCTTC
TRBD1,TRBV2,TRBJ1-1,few,CASSGTGQGKVNTEAFF,TGTGCCAGCAGTGGAACTGGACAGGGGAAGGTGAACACTGAAGCTTTCTTT
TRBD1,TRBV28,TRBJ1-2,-,CASKKTGVYGYTF,TGTGCCAGCAAGAAGACAGGGGTCTATGGCTACACCTTC
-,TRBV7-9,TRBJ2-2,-,CASSFKGANTGELFF,TGTGCCAGCAGCTTCAAGGGGGCGAACACCGGGGAGCTGTTTTTT
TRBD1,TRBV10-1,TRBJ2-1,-,CASSSSGGNEQFF,TGCGCCAGCAGTTCTTCAGGGGGCAATGAGCAGTTCTTC
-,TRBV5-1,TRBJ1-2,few,CASSAGTAVSNYGYTF,TGCGCCAGCAGCGCGGGGACGGCGGTCTCAAACTATGGCTACACCTTC
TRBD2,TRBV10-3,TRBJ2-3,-,CAISGFGTSGRAWDTQYF,TGTGCCATCAGTGGGTTCGGTACTAGCGGGAGGGCCTGGGATACGCAGTATTTT
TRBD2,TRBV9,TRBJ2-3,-,CASSPGLAARFDTQYF,TGTGCCAGCAGCCCGGGACTAGCGGCAAGGTTCGATACGCAGTATTTT
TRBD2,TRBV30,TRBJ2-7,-,CAWTLAESSYEQYF,TGTGCCTGGACCCTAGCGGAGAGCTCCTACGAGCAGTACTTC
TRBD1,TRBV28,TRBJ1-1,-,CASSLWTGINTEAFF,TGTGCCAGCAGTTTATGGACAGGGATAAACACTGAAGCTTTCTTT